Each of the 5 T cell receptor beta chains below was sequenced from the same sample in a study of blood T cells in healthy people across ages. With a J-beta primer mix and a sample-barcoded 5' primer, a second PCR ran about 7 to 11 cycles. MiXCR was run by TCRdb on the 5' RACE reads, yielding one entry per CDR3 protein. The repertoire has about 1.6 million distinct CDR3 sequences, about 31% of them found once; the top ten carry around 11%. The sequencing sample was made of blood. All receptors derive from a woman under 40 in good health.

The chain joins TRBV3-1 to TRBJ2-7, with D possibly TRBD2 on 5 matching bases. Germline V gives CDR1 LGHDT, CDR2 YNNKEL (reference sequence). Between the trimmed V and J ends, which lost 3 bases and 2 bases, there was a span of 20 bases. The CDR3 runs to 17 residues. CDR3 sequence reads: CASSQSLMTGIPYEQYF. The DNA for the CDR3 is TGTGCCAGCAGCCAGTCTCTAATGACGGGGATTCCCTACGAGCAGTACTTC.

This clonotype was seen only a few times. V and J are TRBV21-1 and TRBJ1-5. TRBV21-1 is listed as a pseudogene. The CDR3 length is 15 residues. CDR3 protein: CASSISPESNQPQHF. CDR3 nucleotides: TGTGCCAGCAGCATTAGTCCGGAGAGCAATCAGCCCCAGCATTTT.

The genes are TRBV20-1 and TRBJ2-1; possible D gene TRBD1, 5 bases. The CDR3 is 11 amino acids. V lost 5 bases and J lost 7, with 9 bases in between. Germline CDR1 is DFQATT and CDR2 is SNEGSKA (reference sequence). The DNA of the CDR3 is TGCAGTGCTCGAAGGACAAATGAGCAGTTCTTC. It encodes CSARRTNEQFF.

This clonotype was detected a few times. Here the CDR3 reads CSVPGLAETQYF. The DNA of the CDR3 is TGCAGTGTACCGGGACTAGCGGAGACCCAGTACTTC. The chain links TRBV20-1 to TRBJ2-5; TRBD2 matches 10 bases. The CDR3 loop spans 12 amino acids. Germline-derived CDR1 and CDR2 are DFQATT and SNEGSKA (reference sequence). With V trimmed by 7 bases and J by 5 bases, 4 bases remained unmatched.

This clonotype was recorded a few times. The V gene is TRBV4-1, the J gene TRBJ2-1; D possibly corresponds to TRBD2 (6 bases). This CDR3 spans 14 amino acids. CDR1 and CDR2 from the germline V gene are MGHRA and YSYEKL. Trimming cost V 0 bases and J 7 bases, with 10 bases left between them. In nucleotides, the CDR3 is TGCGCCAGCAGCCAAGAGGGGCTAGCGAATGAGCAGTTCTTC. Translated: CASSQEGLANEQFF.